This entry lists 11 T cell receptor beta chains sequenced from one sample in a study of regulatory T cells. Amplification used 52 TRBV primers and 13 TRBJ primers. Using immunoSEQ multiplex PCR, the repertoire was profiled, and TCRdb retains in-frame clones only, with some absent. The data hold about 1,100 clones, with just under 90% observed a single time. Study results and limitations: In CD3G deficiency, regulatory T cells had lower Shannon diversity than autologous conventional CD4+ and control regulatory cells.

No antigen has been assigned to these receptors. Specimen: CD4+ Tregs sorted from blood. Receptors originate from a person in their thirties with CD3G deficiency.

This clone has just a few counts. The chain links TRBV4-1 to TRBJ2-3; D gene unclear. Germline lookup yields CDR1 MGHRA and CDR2 YSYEKL. V was trimmed by 0 bases and J by 1 base, leaving 11 bases between them. CDR3 size: 16 residues. CDR3 amino acids: CASSQDQGRGTDTQYF. CDR3 coding DNA: TGCGCCAGCAGCCAAGACCAAGGACGGGGCACAGATACGCAGTATTTT.

V is TRBV6-1 and J is TRBJ1-2, with 12 bases that match TRBD1. With 5 bases clipped from V and 4 bases from J, the junction kept 5 bases outside the gene matches. In germline, CDR1 is MNHNS, CDR2 SASEGT. The CDR3 runs to 15 residues. DNA for the CDR3: TGTGCCAGCAGTACCGGGACAGGGGGCGGCTATGGCTACACCTTC. It is translated as CASSTGTGGGYGYTF.

This chain uses TRBV28 with TRBJ2-7, with D possibly matching TRBD1 (7 bases). Germline assignment: CDR1 MDHEN and CDR2 SYDVKM. V lost 5 bases and J lost 2, with 13 bases in between. CDR3 size: 14 residues. Written as DNA, the CDR3 is TGTGCCAGCAGTGGGAGGACAGGCACCTACGAGCAGTACTTC. It codes for CASSGRTGTYEQYF. The full variable domain, its missing parts supplied by reference TRBV28 and TRBJ2-7, is DVKVTQSSRYLVKRTGEKVFLECVQDMDHENMFWYRQDPGLGLRLIYFSYDVKMKEKGDIPEGYSVSREKKERFSLILESASTNQTSMYLCASSGRTGTYEQYFGPGTRLTVT.

This chain connects TRBV27 to TRBJ1-2, with unresolved D. Per the germline V gene, CDR1 is MNHEY and CDR2 is SMNVEV (reference sequence). Trimming shortened V by 4 bases and J by 6 bases, and 12 bases separated the two germline ends. The CDR3 runs 13 residues. The CDR3 here is CASSSGRPHGYTF. CDR3 nucleotides: TGTGCCAGCAGTTCCGGACGGCCCCATGGCTACACCTTC.

This sequence joins TRBV7-9 and TRBJ2-1, with TRBD2 matching over 8 bases. Germline lookup yields CDR1 SEHNR and CDR2 FQNEAQ (reference sequence). The CDR3 sequence is 13 residues long. The V gene end was trimmed by 3 bases and the J gene end by 10 bases; junction bases not matched to a gene: 5. As DNA, the CDR3 is TGTGCCAGCAGCTTCGGGACTAGTCACGAGCAGTTCTTC. Encoded protein: CASSFGTSHEQFF.

J is TRBJ1-5 and V is TRBV6-1; TRBD1 might be the D (5 bases). Trimming stripped 6 bases from V and 0 bases from J, with 12 bases between. The CDR3 consists of 15 residues. CDR1 and CDR2 from the germline V gene are MNHNS and SASEGT. CDR3 in amino acids: CASRGPGYSNQPQHF. Here the CDR3 DNA reads TGTGCCAGCAGGGGGCCGGGATATAGCAATCAGCCCCAGCATTTT.

This chain links TRBV6-8 with TRBJ2-1; D remains ambiguous. The CDR3 is made up of 11 amino acids. Trimming left V 5 bases short and J 4 bases short, with 3 bases between. Germline V gives CDR1 MNHGY, CDR2 SAAAGT. The CDR3 DNA sequence: TGTGCCAGCAGTGCGTACAATGAGCAGTTCTTC. Residues: CASSAYNEQFF.

The V and J genes are TRBV13 and TRBJ2-1, with 13 bases matching TRBD2. V dropped 0 bases and J dropped 6; count of bases not matched to a gene: 2. The CDR3 spans 16 residues. The germline CDR1 and CDR2 sequences are PRHDT and FYEKMQ (reference sequence). Here the CDR3 reads CASSLGGLAGVNEQFF. CDR3 nucleotide sequence: TGTGCCAGCAGCTTAGGCGGACTAGCGGGAGTCAATGAGCAGTTCTTC.

This chain links TRBV7-9 with TRBJ2-3; D ambiguous. The germline V and J ends were trimmed by 5 bases and 2 bases, with 14 bases remaining between them. The CDR3 contains 15 residues. In germline, CDR1 is SEHNR, CDR2 FQNEAQ (reference sequence). CDR3 in DNA: TGTGCCAGCAGCAATGGTAGAACTCACACAGATACGCAGTATTTT. It encodes CASSNGRTHTDTQYF.

The chain combines TRBV28 with TRBJ1-2; TRBD1 agrees at 9 bases. Germline V gene lookup returns CDR1 MDHEN and CDR2 SYDVKM. There are 18 residues in the CDR3. V lost 0 bases, J lost 0 bases, and 8 bases stayed unmatched. The CDR3 loop is CASSLWSFTGGANYGYTF. The CDR3 DNA sequence: TGTGCCAGCAGTTTATGGTCTTTCACAGGGGGCGCTAACTATGGCTACACCTTC.

The rearrangement joins TRBV30 to TRBJ1-1; D gene uncertain. V shed 2 bases and J shed 5 bases, with 21 bases lying between them. Germline loops: CDR1 GTSNPN, CDR2 SVGIG (reference sequence). The CDR3 spans 16 residues. This CDR3 is CAWSSGWKGKRTEAFF. The CDR3 DNA reads TGTGCCTGGAGTAGTGGTTGGAAGGGAAAAAGAACTGAAGCTTTCTTT.